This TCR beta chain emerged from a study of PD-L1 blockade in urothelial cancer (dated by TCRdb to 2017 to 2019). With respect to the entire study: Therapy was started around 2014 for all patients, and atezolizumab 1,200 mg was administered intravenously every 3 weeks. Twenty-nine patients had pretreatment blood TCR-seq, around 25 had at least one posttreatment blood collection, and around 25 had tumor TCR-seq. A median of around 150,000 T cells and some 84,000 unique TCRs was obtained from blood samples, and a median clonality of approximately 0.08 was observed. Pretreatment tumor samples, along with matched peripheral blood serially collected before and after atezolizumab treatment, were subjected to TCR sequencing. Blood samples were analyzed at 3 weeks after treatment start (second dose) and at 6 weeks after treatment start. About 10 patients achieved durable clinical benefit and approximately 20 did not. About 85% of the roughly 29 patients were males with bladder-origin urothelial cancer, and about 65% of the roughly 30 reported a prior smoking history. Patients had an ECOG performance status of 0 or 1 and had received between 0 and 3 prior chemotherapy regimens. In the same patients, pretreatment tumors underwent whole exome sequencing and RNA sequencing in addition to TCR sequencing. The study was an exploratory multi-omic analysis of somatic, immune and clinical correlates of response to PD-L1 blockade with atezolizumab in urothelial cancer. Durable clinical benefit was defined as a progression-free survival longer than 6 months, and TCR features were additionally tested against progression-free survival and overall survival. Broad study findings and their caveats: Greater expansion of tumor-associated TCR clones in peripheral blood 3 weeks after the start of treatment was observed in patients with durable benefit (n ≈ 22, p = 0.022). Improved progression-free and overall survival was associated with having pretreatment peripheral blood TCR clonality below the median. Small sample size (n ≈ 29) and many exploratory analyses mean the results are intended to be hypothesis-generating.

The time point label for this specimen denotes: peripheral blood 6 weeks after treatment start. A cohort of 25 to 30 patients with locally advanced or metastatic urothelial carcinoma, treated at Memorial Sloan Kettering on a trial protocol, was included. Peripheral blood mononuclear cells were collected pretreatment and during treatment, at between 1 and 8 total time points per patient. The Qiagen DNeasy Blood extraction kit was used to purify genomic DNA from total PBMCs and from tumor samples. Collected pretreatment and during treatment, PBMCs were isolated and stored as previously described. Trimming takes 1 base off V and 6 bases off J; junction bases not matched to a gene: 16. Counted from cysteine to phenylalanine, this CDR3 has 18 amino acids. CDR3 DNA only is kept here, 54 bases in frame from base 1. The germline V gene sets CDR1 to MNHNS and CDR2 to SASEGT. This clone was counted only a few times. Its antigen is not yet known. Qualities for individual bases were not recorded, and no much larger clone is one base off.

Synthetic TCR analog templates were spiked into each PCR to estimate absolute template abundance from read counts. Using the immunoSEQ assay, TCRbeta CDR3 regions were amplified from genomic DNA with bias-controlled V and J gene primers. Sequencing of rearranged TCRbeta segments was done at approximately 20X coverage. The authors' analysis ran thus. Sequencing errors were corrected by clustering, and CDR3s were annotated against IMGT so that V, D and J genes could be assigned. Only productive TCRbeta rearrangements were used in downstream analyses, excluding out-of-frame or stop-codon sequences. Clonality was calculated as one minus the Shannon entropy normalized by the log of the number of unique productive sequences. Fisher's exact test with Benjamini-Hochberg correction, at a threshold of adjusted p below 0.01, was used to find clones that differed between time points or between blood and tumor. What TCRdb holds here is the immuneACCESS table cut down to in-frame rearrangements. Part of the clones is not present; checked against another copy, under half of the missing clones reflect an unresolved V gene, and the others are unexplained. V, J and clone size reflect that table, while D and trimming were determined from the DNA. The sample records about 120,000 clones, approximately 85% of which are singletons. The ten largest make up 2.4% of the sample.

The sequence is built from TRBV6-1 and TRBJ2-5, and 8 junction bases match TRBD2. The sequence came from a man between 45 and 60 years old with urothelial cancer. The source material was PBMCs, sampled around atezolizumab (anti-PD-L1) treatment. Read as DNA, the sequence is TGTGCCAGCAGTGAAGGACGCGAGAGCGGGAGAAGCCGTCAGACCCAGTACTTC. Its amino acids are CASSEGRESGRSRQTQYF.